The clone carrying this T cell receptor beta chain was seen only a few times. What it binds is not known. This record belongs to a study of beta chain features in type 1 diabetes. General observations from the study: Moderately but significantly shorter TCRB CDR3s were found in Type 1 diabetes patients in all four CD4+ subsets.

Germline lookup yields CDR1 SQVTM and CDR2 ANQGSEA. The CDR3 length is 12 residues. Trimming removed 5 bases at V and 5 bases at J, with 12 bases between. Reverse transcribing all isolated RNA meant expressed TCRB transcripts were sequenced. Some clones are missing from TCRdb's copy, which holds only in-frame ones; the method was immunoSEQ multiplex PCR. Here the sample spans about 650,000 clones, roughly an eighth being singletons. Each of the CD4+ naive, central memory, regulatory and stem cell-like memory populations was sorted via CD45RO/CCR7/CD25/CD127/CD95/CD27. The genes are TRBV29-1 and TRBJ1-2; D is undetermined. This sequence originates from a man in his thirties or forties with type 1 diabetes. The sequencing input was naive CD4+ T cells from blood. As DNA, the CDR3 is TGCAGCGTTCTCCTTGGAGGATATGGCTACACCTTC. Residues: CSVLLGGYGYTF.